The next 25 T cell receptor beta chains were all read from a single sample in a study of blood T cell repertoires in COVID-19. TCRdb's table, derived via immunoSEQ multiplex PCR, lists solely in-frame clones and lacks some. Here the sample spans about 98,000 clones, about 86% being singletons. Sequenced input: peripheral blood. The receptors were sampled from a man between 60 and 75 years old with acute or convalescent COVID-19.

The chain has TRBV3-1 (or the pseudogene TRBV3-2) and TRBJ2-3; tentative D call: TRBD1 (6 bases). This CDR3 region has 14 residues. The V and J ends lost 1 base and 6 bases respectively, with 11 bases between them. Germline V lookup: CDR1 LGHDT, CDR2 YNNKEL (reference sequence). In nucleotides, the CDR3 is TGTGCCAGCAGCCAAGGATTAAGGGGGGATACGCAGTATTTT. Its protein is CASSQGLRGDTQYF.

The chain is built from TRBV9 and TRBJ1-2, with no clear D. Trimming left V 3 bases short and J 4 bases short, with 16 bases between. From germline, CDR1 is SGDLS and CDR2 YYNGEE. The CDR3 has 15 residues. The chain's CDR3 is CASSAGRGISYGYTF. The DNA of the CDR3 is TGTGCCAGCAGCGCCGGGAGAGGCATAAGCTATGGCTACACCTTC.

This chain uses TRBV5-1 with TRBJ1-2; D not certain. Germline lookup yields CDR1 SGHRS and CDR2 YFSETQ. V was cut by 4 bases and J by 0 bases, with 10 bases left in between. The CDR3 runs 14 residues. In DNA, the CDR3 is TGCGCCAGCAGCCCCTTACAGACTAACTATGGCTACACCTTC. Its protein is CASSPLQTNYGYTF.

This clone has more than one count but fewer than ten. The chain joins TRBV6-5 to TRBJ1-5; a weak D match, TRBD1 (5 bases). V lost 6 bases and J 3 bases, leaving 9 bases between the germline ends. This CDR3 comprises 13 residues. The V gene's germline CDR1 is MNHEY and CDR2 SVGAGI. The CDR3 nucleotides are TGTGCCAGCAGCGACAGTGTCAATCAGCCCCAGCATTTT. It specifies CASSDSVNQPQHF.

The rearrangement uses TRBV24-1 and TRBJ2-7; TRBD1 matches 9 bases. Germline CDR1 and CDR2: KGHDR and SFDVKD. Trimming took 9 bases from V and 5 from J; bases not matched to a gene: 25. The CDR3 is made up of 19 amino acids. CDR3 protein: CATASEGPVPGQGVHEQYV. CDR3 nucleotide sequence: TGTGCCACCGCGTCGGAAGGTCCAGTGCCGGGACAGGGAGTACACGAGCAGTACGTC.

The rearrangement joins TRBV18 to TRBJ2-1, with 8 bases lining up with TRBD2. V shed 3 bases and J 5 bases; nucleotides not matched to a gene: 6. The CDR3 loop spans 15 amino acids. The germline gives CDR1 KGHSH, CDR2 LQKENI. Written as DNA, the CDR3 is TGTGCCAGCTCACCTGGGGCGGGGGGAAACAATGAGCAGTTCTTC. Its translation: CASSPGAGGNNEQFF.

The rearrangement links TRBV4-3 to TRBJ2-3; perhaps TRBD2 as D (6 bases). The CDR3 loop spans 16 amino acids. The germline V gene encodes CDR1 LGHNA and CDR2 YSLEER. V lost 3 bases to trimming and J lost 0 bases, with 13 bases between them. CDR3 amino acids: CASSQYSSGSTDTQYF. For the CDR3, the DNA is TGCGCCAGCAGCCAGTATTCCAGCGGGAGCACAGATACGCAGTATTTT.

V usage is TRBV10-3 and J usage is TRBJ1-3, with D perhaps TRBD1 (6 bases). V shed 8 bases and J shed 0 bases, with 14 bases lying between them. The V gene's germline CDR1 is ENHRY and CDR2 SYGVKD. This CDR3 is built from 15 residues. Written as DNA, the CDR3 is TGTGCCATCGGGGGCGCGACAGTCTCTGGAAACACCATATATTTT. It translates to CAIGGATVSGNTIYF.

The chain is built from TRBV29-1 and TRBJ2-7; D remains ambiguous. The CDR3 contains 12 residues. V was shortened by 5 bases and J by 0 bases, with 8 bases between the two germline ends. Per germline, CDR1 SQVTM and CDR2 ANQGSEA. CDR3 sequence reads: CSVRVNSYEQYF. CDR3 bases: TGCAGCGTTCGGGTCAACTCCTACGAGCAGTACTTC.

This clone occurred once. The J gene is TRBJ2-1, the V gene TRBV29-1; no reliable D call. The CDR3 spans 12 residues. Germline CDR1 is SQVTM and CDR2 is ANQGSEA. Trimming cost V 3 bases and J 8 bases, with 11 bases left between them. In DNA form, the CDR3 reads TGCAGCGTTGATTCGGGTTTCGATGAGCAGTTCTTC. It translates to CSVDSGFDEQFF.

J is TRBJ2-7 and V is TRBV15, with TRBD1 matching 8 bases. The germline V gene encodes CDR1 LNHNV and CDR2 YYDKDF (reference sequence). Trimming at V came to 8 bases and at J to 3 bases, leaving 12 bases not matched to a gene. The CDR3 extends over 15 amino acids. The CDR3 nucleotides are TGTGCCACCGCACCTGGGACAGGTGCCTACTACGAGCAGTACTTC. This encodes CATAPGTGAYYEQYF.

This clone was found once. The V and J genes are TRBV30 and TRBJ2-5; 7 nucleotides line up with TRBD1. After removal of 0 bases from V and 6 bases from J, the junction contained 1 base not matched to a gene. The CDR3 consists of 12 residues. CDR1 and CDR2 (germline): GTSNPN, SVGIG (reference sequence). The DNA of the CDR3 is TGTGCCTGGAGTGTACAGGGGCAGACCCAGTACTTC. Translating it yields CAWSVQGQTQYF.

The chain recombines TRBV29-1 with TRBJ2-1; no clear D gene. Germline V gives CDR1 SQVTM, CDR2 ANQGSEA. The CDR3 totals 15 residues. V was pared by 4 bases and J by 4 bases, with 17 bases between. Here the CDR3 reads CSVVEQPITYNEQFF. CDR3 DNA: TGCAGCGTTGTGGAACAGCCCATAACATACAATGAGCAGTTCTTC.

The chain combines TRBV4-1 with TRBJ1-4, with D hard to call. The CDR3 extends over 16 amino acids. The germline gives CDR1 MGHRA, CDR2 YSYEKL. With 3 bases removed from V and 8 bases from J, the gap between germline ends came to 19 bases. CDR3 loop: CASSHLREDLGEKLFF. CDR3 bases: TGCGCCAGCAGCCACCTTAGGGAGGACCTGGGGGAAAAACTGTTTTTT.

The chain links TRBV12-3 or TRBV12-4 to TRBJ2-3; D may be TRBD2 (6 bases). With 6 bases removed from V and 6 bases from J, the gap between germline ends came to 13 bases. The CDR3 contains 13 residues. This CDR3 reads CASSPPTRDTQYF. For the CDR3, the DNA is TGTGCCAGCAGCCCCCCGACTAGGGATACGCAGTATTTT.

The chain carries TRBV30 and TRBJ2-1; 7 bases agree with TRBD1. V shed 0 bases, J shed 12 bases, and the junction held 5 bases outside the gene matches. The germline V gene has CDR1 GTSNPN and CDR2 SVGIG (reference sequence). This CDR3 comprises 12 residues. CDR3: CAWSVGGMAQFF. The CDR3, as DNA: TGTGCCTGGAGTGTAGGGGGCATGGCGCAGTTCTTC.

The chain carries TRBV5-6 and TRBJ1-2, with a tentative D call TRBD1 (5 bases). Germline V CDR1 and CDR2: SGHDT, YYEEEE. The CDR3 is 14 amino acids. The V and J ends lost 4 bases and 5 bases respectively, with 15 bases between them. As DNA, the CDR3 is TGTGCCAGCAGCCCATCCGGGACTTGGTATGGCTACACCTTC. Amino acids: CASSPSGTWYGYTF.

In its sample, this clone was seen many times. The chain combines TRBV6-4 with TRBJ2-2; TRBD2 aligns across 11 bases. The CDR3 extends over 15 amino acids. Germline assignment: CDR1 MRHNA and CDR2 SNTAGT. V dropped 8 bases and J dropped 5; count of bases not matched to a gene: 7. The CDR3 nucleotides are TGTGCCAGCCAGGAAACTAGCGGGAGAACCGGGGAGCTGTTTTTT. Translated, it gives CASQETSGRTGELFF.

The chain couples TRBV24-1 to TRBJ2-1; tentatively, D is TRBD1 (5 bases). The CDR3 is made up of 14 amino acids. The V end was cut by 4 bases, the J end by 9 bases, with 15 bases between. Germline V gene sequence: CDR1 KGHDR, CDR2 SFDVKD. This CDR3 reads CATSDSGRRGEQFF. The CDR3, as DNA: TGTGCCACCAGTGACTCGGGCCGTAGGGGTGAGCAGTTCTTC.

The chain links TRBV15 to TRBJ2-1; the match to TRBD2 covers 7 bases. This CDR3 is 13 amino acids long. Germline-derived CDR1 and CDR2 are LNHNV and YYDKDF (reference sequence). Losses at the gene ends were 5 bases for V and 7 bases for J; bases not matched to a gene: 5. Here the CDR3 DNA reads TGTGCCACCAGCCTACCCGGGGGGAATGAGCAGTTCTTC. Translated, it gives CATSLPGGNEQFF.

The gene calls are TRBV2 and TRBJ2-7, with unresolved D. Trimming pared 4 bases from V and 8 bases from J, leaving 12 bases between. Per the germline V gene, CDR1 is SNHLY and CDR2 is FYNNEI. The CDR3 runs 12 residues. The CDR3 coding sequence is TGTGCCAGCAGTGGAGGAGATTTCAAGCAGTACGTC. This sequence encodes CASSGGDFKQYV.

V usage is TRBV6-2 or TRBV6-3 and J usage is TRBJ2-3, with a possible D match to TRBD1 (9 bases). Per germline, CDR1 MNHEY and CDR2 SVGEGT. Deletions cut 4 bases from V and 2 bases from J, with 25 bases between. The CDR3 is 19 amino acids. The CDR3 reads CASSFYRGRGGIDTDTQYF. DNA of the CDR3: TGTGCCAGCAGTTTTTACAGGGGGCGCGGGGGGATAGACACAGATACGCAGTATTTT.

The rearrangement joins TRBV6-2 or TRBV6-3 to TRBJ2-1; D is unclear. This CDR3 spans 14 amino acids. V gave up 6 bases and J gave up 8 bases, with 17 bases separating them. CDR1 is MNHEY, CDR2 SVGEGT, per germline. The CDR3 bases are TGTGCCAGCAGCTATCCGATCGGTCCACATGAGCAGTTCTTC. Amino acid sequence: CASSYPIGPHEQFF.

The CDR3 DNA is TGTGCCTGGAGGGGGGACAGGGTCGACACTGAAGCTTTCTTT. Its protein product is CAWRGDRVDTEAFF. The chain uses TRBV30 and TRBJ1-1, with 9 positions matching TRBD1. CDR3 length: 14 amino acids. CDR1 GTSNPN and CDR2 SVGIG come from the germline V gene (reference sequence). J was trimmed by 3 bases and V by 3 bases; bases with no gene match: 5.

This clone appeared once. V gene TRBV15 combines with J gene TRBJ2-1; 10 bases fit TRBD2. Germline assignment: CDR1 LNHNV and CDR2 YYDKDF (reference sequence). This CDR3 comprises 19 residues. With 1 base clipped from V and 8 bases from J, the junction kept 17 bases outside the gene matches. The CDR3 sequence is CATSRGRVAGGRGRDEQFF. For the CDR3, the DNA is TGTGCCACCAGCAGAGGCCGGGTAGCGGGAGGAAGGGGTCGTGATGAGCAGTTCTTC.